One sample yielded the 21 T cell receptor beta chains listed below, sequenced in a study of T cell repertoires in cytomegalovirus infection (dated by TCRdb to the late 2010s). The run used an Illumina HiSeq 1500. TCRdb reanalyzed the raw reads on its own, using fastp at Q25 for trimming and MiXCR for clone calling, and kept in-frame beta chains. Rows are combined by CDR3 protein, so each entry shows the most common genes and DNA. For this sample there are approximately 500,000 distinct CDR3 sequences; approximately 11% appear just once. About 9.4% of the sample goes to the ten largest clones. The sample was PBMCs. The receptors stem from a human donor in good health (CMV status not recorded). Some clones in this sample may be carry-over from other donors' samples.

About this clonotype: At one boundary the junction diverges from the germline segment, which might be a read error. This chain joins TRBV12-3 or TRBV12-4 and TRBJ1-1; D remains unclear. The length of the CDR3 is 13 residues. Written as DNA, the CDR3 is TGTACCAGCAGTTTAATGGGAAACACTGAAGCTTTCTTT. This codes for CTSSLMGNTEAFF.

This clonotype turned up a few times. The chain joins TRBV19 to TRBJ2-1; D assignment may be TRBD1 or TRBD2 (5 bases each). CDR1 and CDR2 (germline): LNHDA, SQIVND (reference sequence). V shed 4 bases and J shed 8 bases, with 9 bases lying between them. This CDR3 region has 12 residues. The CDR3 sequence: CASSTGTDEQFF. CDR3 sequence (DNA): TGTGCCAGTAGTACAGGGACCGATGAGCAGTTCTTC. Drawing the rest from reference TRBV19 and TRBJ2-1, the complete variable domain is DGGITQSPKYLFRKEGQNVTLSCEQNLNHDAMYWYRQDPGQGLRLIYYSQIVNDFQKGDIAEGYSVSREKKESFPLTVTSAQKNPTAFYLCASSTGTDEQFFGPGTRLTVL.

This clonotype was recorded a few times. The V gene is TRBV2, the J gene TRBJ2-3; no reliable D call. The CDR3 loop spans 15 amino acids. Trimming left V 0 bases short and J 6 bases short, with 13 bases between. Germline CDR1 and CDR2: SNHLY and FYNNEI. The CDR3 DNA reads TGTGCCAGCAGTGAAGCGCTTCGGGTCGGGGATACGCAGTATTTT. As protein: CASSEALRVGDTQYF. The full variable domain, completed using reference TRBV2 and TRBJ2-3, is EPEVTQTPSHQVTQMGQEVILRCVPISNHLYFYWYRQILGQKVEFLVSFYNNEISEKSEIFDDQFSVERPDGSNFTLKIRSTKLEDSAMYFCASSEALRVGDTQYFGPGTRLTVL.

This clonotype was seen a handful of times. The CDR3 DNA reads as TGTGCCAGCAGTGAAGGAACAGGAAAAGAGACCCAGTACTTC. Translating gives CASSEGTGKETQYF. The chain couples TRBV6-1 to TRBJ2-5, with a tentative D call TRBD1 (5 bases). The CDR3 loop spans 14 amino acids. Germline values: CDR1 MNHNS, CDR2 SASEGT. V lost 1 base to trimming and J lost 3 bases, with 9 bases between them.

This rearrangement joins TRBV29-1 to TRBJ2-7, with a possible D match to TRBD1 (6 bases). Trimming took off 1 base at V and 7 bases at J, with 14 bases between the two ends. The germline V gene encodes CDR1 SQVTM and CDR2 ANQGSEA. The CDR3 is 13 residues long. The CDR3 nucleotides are TGCAGCGTTGAAGGTCAGGGGACGAGAGAGCAGTACTTC. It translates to CSVEGQGTREQYF.

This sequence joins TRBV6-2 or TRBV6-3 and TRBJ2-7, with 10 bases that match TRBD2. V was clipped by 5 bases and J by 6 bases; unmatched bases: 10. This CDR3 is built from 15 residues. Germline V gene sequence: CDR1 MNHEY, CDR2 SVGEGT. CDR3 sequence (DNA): TGTGCCAGCAGTGCAGGGGGTCTAGCGGGAGCCGAGCAGTACTTC. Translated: CASSAGGLAGAEQYF.

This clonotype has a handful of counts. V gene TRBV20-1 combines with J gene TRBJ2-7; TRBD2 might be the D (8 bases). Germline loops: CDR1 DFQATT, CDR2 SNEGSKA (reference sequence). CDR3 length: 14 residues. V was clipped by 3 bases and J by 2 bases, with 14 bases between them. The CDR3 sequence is CSASVGRGPYEQYF. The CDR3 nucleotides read TGCAGTGCTAGTGTCGGGAGGGGGCCCTACGAGCAGTACTTC.

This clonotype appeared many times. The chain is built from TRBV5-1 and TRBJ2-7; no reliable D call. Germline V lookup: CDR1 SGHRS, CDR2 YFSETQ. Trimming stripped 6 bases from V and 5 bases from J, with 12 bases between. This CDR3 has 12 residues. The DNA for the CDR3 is TGCGCCAGCAATAGTCTCACCAACGAGCAGTACTTC. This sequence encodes CASNSLTNEQYF.

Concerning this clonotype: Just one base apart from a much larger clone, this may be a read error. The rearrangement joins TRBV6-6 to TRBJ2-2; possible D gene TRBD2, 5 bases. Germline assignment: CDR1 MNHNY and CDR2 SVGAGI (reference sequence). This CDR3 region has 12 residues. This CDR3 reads CASSYATGELSF. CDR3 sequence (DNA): TGTGCCAGCAGTTACGCCACCGGGGAGCTGTCTTTT.

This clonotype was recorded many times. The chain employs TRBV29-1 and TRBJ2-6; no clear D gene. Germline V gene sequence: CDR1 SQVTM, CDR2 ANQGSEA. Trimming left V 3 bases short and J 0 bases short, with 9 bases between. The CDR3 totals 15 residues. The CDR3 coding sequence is TGCAGCGTTGAGGACCAGAACTCTGGGGCCAACGTCCTGACTTTC. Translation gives CSVEDQNSGANVLTF.

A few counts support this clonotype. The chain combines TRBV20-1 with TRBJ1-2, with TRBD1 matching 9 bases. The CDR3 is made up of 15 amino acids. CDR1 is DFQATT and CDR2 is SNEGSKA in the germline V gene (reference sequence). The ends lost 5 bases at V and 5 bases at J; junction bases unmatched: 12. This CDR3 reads CSAPSAGTGSYGYTF. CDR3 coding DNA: TGCAGTGCTCCCTCGGCGGGGACAGGGAGTTATGGCTACACCTTC.

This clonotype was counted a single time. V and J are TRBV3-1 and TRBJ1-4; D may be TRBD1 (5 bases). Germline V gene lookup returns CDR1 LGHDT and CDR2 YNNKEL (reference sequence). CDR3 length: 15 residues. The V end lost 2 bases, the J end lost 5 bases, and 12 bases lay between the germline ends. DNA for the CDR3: TGTGCCAGCAGCCAATCGACAGAAGTAAATGAAAAACTGTTTTTT. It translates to CASSQSTEVNEKLFF.

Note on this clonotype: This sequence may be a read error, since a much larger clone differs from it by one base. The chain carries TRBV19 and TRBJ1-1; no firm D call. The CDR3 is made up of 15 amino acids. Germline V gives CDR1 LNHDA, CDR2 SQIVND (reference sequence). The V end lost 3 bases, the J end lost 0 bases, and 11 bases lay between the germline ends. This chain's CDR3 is CASSIRADMNTEAFF. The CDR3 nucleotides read TGTGCCAGTAGTATTCGGGCAGACATGAACACTGAAGCTTTCTTT.

The CDR3 DNA follows: TGTGCCACCAGTGACAGGACAGCGCTCAATCAGCCCCAGCATTTT. This gives the protein CATSDRTALNQPQHF. The rearrangement links TRBV24-1 to TRBJ1-5; tentative D call: TRBD1 (6 bases). Per germline, CDR1 KGHDR and CDR2 SFDVKD. CDR3 length: 15 amino acids. V shed 4 bases and J shed 3 bases, with 12 bases lying between them.

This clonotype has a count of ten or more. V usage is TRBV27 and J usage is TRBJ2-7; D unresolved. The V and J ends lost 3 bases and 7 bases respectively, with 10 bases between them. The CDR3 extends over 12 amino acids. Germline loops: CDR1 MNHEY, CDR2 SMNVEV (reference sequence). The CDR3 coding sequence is TGTGCCAGCAGTTTGCCGGACCGGGAGCAGTACTTC. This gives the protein CASSLPDREQYF.

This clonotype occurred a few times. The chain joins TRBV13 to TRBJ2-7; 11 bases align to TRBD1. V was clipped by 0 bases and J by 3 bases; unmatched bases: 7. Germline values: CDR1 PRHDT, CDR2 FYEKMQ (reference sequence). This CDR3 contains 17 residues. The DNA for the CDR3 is TGTGCCAGCAGCTTAGGGTTGGGACAGGGGGTCGACTACGAGCAGTACTTC. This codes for CASSLGLGQGVDYEQYF. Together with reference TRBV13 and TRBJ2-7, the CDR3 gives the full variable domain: AAGVIQSPRHLIKEKRETATLKCYPIPRHDTVYWYQQGPGQDPQFLISFYEKMQSDKGSIPDRFSAQQFSDYHSELNMSSLELGDSALYFCASSLGLGQGVDYEQYFGPGTRLTVT.

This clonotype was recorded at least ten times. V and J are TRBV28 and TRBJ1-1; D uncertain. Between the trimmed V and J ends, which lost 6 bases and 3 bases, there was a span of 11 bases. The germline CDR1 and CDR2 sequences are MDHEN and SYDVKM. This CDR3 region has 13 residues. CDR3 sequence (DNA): TGTGCCAGCAGGCTCCAGAGCGACACTGAAGCTTTCTTT. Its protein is CASRLQSDTEAFF. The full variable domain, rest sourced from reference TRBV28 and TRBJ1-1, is DVKVTQSSRYLVKRTGEKVFLECVQDMDHENMFWYRQDPGLGLRLIYFSYDVKMKEKGDIPEGYSVSREKKERFSLILESASTNQTSMYLCASRLQSDTEAFFGQGTRLTVV.

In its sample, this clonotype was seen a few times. Written as DNA, the CDR3 is TGCAGTGCTGCCCTAAGCGGGAGAACCTACGAGCAGTACTTC. Protein product: CSAALSGRTYEQYF. The V gene is TRBV20-1, the J gene TRBJ2-7, with 8 nucleotides matching TRBD2. CDR1 is DFQATT and CDR2 is SNEGSKA in the germline V gene (reference sequence). The CDR3 runs to 14 residues. With V trimmed by 5 bases and J by 2 bases, 8 bases remained unmatched.

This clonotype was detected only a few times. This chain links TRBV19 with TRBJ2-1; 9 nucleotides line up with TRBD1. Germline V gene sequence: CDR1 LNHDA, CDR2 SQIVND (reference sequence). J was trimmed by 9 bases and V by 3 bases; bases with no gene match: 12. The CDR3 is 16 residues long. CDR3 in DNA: TGTGCCAGTAGTATCTCGGGGACAGGGTTGTGGAGTGAGCAGTTCTTC. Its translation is CASSISGTGLWSEQFF.

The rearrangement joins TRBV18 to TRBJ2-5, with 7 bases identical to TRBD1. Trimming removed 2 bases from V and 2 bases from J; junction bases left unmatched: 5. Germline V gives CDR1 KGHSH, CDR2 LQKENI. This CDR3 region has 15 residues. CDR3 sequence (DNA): TGTGCCAGCTCACCAGGGGACAGACATCAAGAGACCCAGTACTTC. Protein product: CASSPGDRHQETQYF.

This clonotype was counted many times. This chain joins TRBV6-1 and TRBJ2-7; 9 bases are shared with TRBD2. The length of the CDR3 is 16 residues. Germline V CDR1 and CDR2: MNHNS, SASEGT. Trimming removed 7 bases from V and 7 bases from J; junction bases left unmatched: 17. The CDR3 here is CASTPYGLAGSREQYF. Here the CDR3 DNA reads TGTGCCAGCACCCCCTACGGGCTAGCGGGGTCCCGGGAGCAGTACTTC.